These 16 T cell receptor beta chains originate from one sample sequenced in a study of blood T cell repertoires in COVID-19. Clones were sequenced by immunoSEQ multiplex PCR, and TCRdb holds only the in-frame ones, with some missing. The table lists about 150,000 clones, 78% of them singletons. Specimen: peripheral blood. These receptors all stem from an elderly man with acute or convalescent COVID-19.

This chain connects TRBV6-5 to TRBJ2-5; 12 positions agree with TRBD2. CDR1 is MNHEY and CDR2 is SVGAGI in the germline V gene. The CDR3 is 14 amino acids. Trimming took 11 bases from V and 5 from J; bases not matched to a gene: 9. CDR3 DNA: TGTGCCTCCGGGGCTAGCGGGGGGGACGAGACCCAGTACTTC. Amino acid sequence: CASGASGGDETQYF.

This chain uses TRBV9 with TRBJ1-6; no clear D. The CDR3 totals 14 residues. Trimming took off 0 bases at V and 7 bases at J, with 8 bases between the two ends. The germline V gene encodes CDR1 SGDLS and CDR2 YYNGEE. The CDR3 is CASSVAPGNSPLHF. The CDR3 DNA reads as TGTGCCAGCAGCGTAGCCCCAGGAAATTCACCCCTCCACTTT.

The gene calls are TRBV29-1 and TRBJ1-2, with D possibly being TRBD1 (5 bases). The V and J ends lost 2 bases and 4 bases respectively, with 14 bases between them. The CDR3 extends over 14 amino acids. Germline-derived CDR1 and CDR2 are SQVTM and ANQGSEA. The CDR3 protein is CSVETGGIGYGYTF. Written as DNA, the CDR3 is TGCAGCGTTGAAACCGGGGGTATTGGCTATGGCTACACCTTC.

The DNA of the CDR3 is TGTGCCAGCAGCCCGCGACAGGGGGGCTACGAGCAGTACTTC. Protein product: CASSPRQGGYEQYF. The genes are TRBV13 and TRBJ2-7; 9 bases are a match to TRBD1. V shed 5 bases, J shed 3 bases, and the junction held 5 bases outside the gene matches. From germline, CDR1 is PRHDT and CDR2 FYEKMQ (reference sequence). CDR3 length equals 14 residues.

This clone was seen more than once but under ten times. The chain combines TRBV4-1 with TRBJ1-2, with D possibly matching TRBD1 (6 bases). CDR1 and CDR2 (germline): MGHRA, YSYEKL. The V and J ends lost 5 bases and 3 bases respectively, with 16 bases between them. This CDR3 contains 15 residues. The CDR3: CASSFRQAQDYGYTF. CDR3 sequence (DNA): TGCGCCAGCAGCTTCAGACAGGCTCAAGACTATGGCTACACCTTC.

A remark on this clone: The germline gene is not matched at one end of the junction; a read error may be the cause. The chain uses TRBV7-7 and TRBJ2-3, with D hard to call. The CDR3 spans 14 residues. The germline V gene has CDR1 SSHAT and CDR2 FNYEAQ (reference sequence). The DNA of the CDR3 is TGTGCTAGCAGCTACCGTGAGGGCACAGATACGCAGTATTTT. The encoded protein is CASSYREGTDTQYF. The entire variable domain, with the rest obtained from reference TRBV7-7 and TRBJ2-3, is as follows: GAGVSQSPRYKVTKRGQDVTLRCDPISSHATLYWYQQALGQGPEFLTYFNYEAQPDKSGLPSDRFSAERPEGSISTLTIQRTEQRDSAMYRCASSYREGTDTQYFGPGTRLTVL.

This clone was detected only once. This chain uses TRBV6-5 with TRBJ1-4; D is undetermined. The germline V and J ends were trimmed by 8 bases and 0 bases, with 10 bases remaining between them. The CDR3 contains 14 residues. Germline V gene lookup returns CDR1 MNHEY and CDR2 SVGAGI. The CDR3 sequence is CASETAATNEKLFF. The CDR3 DNA sequence: TGTGCCAGCGAGACCGCGGCAACTAATGAAAAACTGTTTTTT.

The chain carries TRBV6-6 and TRBJ1-2, with TRBD1 matching 12 bases. There are 17 residues in the CDR3. Germline V lookup: CDR1 MNHNY, CDR2 SVGAGI (reference sequence). V shed 6 bases, J shed 5 bases, and the junction held 13 bases outside the gene matches. CDR3 in amino acids: CASSRPGQGAVGYGYTF. In DNA, the CDR3 is TGTGCCAGCAGCCGACCGGGACAGGGGGCAGTCGGATATGGCTACACCTTC.

This rearrangement joins TRBV6-1 to TRBJ1-2; 9 bases align to TRBD1. CDR1 and CDR2 from the germline V gene are MNHNS and SASEGT. This CDR3 is built from 15 residues. V shed 0 bases and J 5 bases; nucleotides not matched to a gene: 4. The CDR3 sequence: CASSEAWGQGYGYTF. Here the CDR3 DNA reads TGTGCCAGCAGTGAAGCTTGGGGACAGGGTTATGGCTACACCTTC.

The chain uses TRBV6-6 and TRBJ2-1; perhaps TRBD1 as D (5 bases). This CDR3 is built from 15 residues. Germline CDR1 and CDR2: MNHNY and SVGAGI (reference sequence). Trimming took 6 bases from V and 1 from J, leaving 13 bases between them. CDR3 loop: CASSPGWGSYNEQFF. DNA for the CDR3: TGTGCCAGCAGCCCAGGGTGGGGATCCTACAATGAGCAGTTCTTC.

This clone appeared a few times. This sequence joins TRBV28 and TRBJ1-2; 10 bases line up with TRBD1. The V gene's germline CDR1 is MDHEN and CDR2 SYDVKM. The junction had 6 bases not matched to a gene; V was cut back by 5 bases and J by 3 bases. The CDR3 has 15 residues. CDR3 residues: CASSQGQGVDYGYTF. Written as DNA, the CDR3 is TGTGCCAGCAGTCAAGGACAGGGGGTCGACTATGGCTACACCTTC.

J is TRBJ1-2 and V is TRBV29-1; TRBD1 matches at 7 bases. The CDR3 runs to 16 residues. V trimming: 2 bases; J trimming: 7 bases; junction bases outside the gene matches: 16. The germline V gene encodes CDR1 SQVTM and CDR2 ANQGSEA. The CDR3 DNA reads TGCAGCGTTGAATTGGCAGGGGGGCGCCGCCGGTTTGGCTACACCTTC. Translated: CSVELAGGRRRFGYTF.

The chain uses TRBV20-1 and TRBJ2-1; D is perhaps TRBD1 (6 bases). From germline, CDR1 is DFQATT and CDR2 SNEGSKA (reference sequence). CDR3 length: 14 residues. V shed 3 bases and J shed 5 bases, with 14 bases lying between them. CDR3 DNA sequence: TGCAGTGCTAGTGGAGCAGGGGTTAACAATGAGCAGTTCTTC. Its translation is CSASGAGVNNEQFF.

CDR3 sequence: CASSLTGDTRLGNEQFF. In DNA form, the CDR3 reads TGTGCCAGCAGCTTAACAGGGGACACCAGGTTGGGAAATGAGCAGTTCTTC. The chain has TRBV7-3 and TRBJ2-1, with D perhaps matching TRBD1 (6 bases). This CDR3 region has 17 residues. Trimming stripped 0 bases from V and 7 bases from J, with 19 bases between. Germline CDR1 SGHTA, CDR2 FQGTGA.

The gene calls are TRBV6-5 and TRBJ2-5; weak D call: TRBD2 (6 bases). The CDR3 is 15 amino acids. V was clipped by 7 bases and J by 1 base, with 16 bases between them. CDR1 MNHEY and CDR2 SVGAGI come from the germline V gene. The DNA for the CDR3 is TGTGCCAGCACCTTCAAAGGGGAGGTCCAAGAGACCCAGTACTTC. It is translated as CASTFKGEVQETQYF.

V is TRBV11-3 and J is TRBJ2-3; TRBD2 might be the D (7 bases). Between the trimmed V and J ends, which lost 1 base and 5 bases, there was a span of 16 bases. The germline CDR1 and CDR2 sequences are SGHNT and YENEEA. The CDR3 covers 16 residues. CDR3 region: CASSLGGGWGGDTQYF. CDR3 DNA sequence: TGTGCCAGCAGCTTAGGGGGGGGCTGGGGAGGAGATACGCAGTATTTT.